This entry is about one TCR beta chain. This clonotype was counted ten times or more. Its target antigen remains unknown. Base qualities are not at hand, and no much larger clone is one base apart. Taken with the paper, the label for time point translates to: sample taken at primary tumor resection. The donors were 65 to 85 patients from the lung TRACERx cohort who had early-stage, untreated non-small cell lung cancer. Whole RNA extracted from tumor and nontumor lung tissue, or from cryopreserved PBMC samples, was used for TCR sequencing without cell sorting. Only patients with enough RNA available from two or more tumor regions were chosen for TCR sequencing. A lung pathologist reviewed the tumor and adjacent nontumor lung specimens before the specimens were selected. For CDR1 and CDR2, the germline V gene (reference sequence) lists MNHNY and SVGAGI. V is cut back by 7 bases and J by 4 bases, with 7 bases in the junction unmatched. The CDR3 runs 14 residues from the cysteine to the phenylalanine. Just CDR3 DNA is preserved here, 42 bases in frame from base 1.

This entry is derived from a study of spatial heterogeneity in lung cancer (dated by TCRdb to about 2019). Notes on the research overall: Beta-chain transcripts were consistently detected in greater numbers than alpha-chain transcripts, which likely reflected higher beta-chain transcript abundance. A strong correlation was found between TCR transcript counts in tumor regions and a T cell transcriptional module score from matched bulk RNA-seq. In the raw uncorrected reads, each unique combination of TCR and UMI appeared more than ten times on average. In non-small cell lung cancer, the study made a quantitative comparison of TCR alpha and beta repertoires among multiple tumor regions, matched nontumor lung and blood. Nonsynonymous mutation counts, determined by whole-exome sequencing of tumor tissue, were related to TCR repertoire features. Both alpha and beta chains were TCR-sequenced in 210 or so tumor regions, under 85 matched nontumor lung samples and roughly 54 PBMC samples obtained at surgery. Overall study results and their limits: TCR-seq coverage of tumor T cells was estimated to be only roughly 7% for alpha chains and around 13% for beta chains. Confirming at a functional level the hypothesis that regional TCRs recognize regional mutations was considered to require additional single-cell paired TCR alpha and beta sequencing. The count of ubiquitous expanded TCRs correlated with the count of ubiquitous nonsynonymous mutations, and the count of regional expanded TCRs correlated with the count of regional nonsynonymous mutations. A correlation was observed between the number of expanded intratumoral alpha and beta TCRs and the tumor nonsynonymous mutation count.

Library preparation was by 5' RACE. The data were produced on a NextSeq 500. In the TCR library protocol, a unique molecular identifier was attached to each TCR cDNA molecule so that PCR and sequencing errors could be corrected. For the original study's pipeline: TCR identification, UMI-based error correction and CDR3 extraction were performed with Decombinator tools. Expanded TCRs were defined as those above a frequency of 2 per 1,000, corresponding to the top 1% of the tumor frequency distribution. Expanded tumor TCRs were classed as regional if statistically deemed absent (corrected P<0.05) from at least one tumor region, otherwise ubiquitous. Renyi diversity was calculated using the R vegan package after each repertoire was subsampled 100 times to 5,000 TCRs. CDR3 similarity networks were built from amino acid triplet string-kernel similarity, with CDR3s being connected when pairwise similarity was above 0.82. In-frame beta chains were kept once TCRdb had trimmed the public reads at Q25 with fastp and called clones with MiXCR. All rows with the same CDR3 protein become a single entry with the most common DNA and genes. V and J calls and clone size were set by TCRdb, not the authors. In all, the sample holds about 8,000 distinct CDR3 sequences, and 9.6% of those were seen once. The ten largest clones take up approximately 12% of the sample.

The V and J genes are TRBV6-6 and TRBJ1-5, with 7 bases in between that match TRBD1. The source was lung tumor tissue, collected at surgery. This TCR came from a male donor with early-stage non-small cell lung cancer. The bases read TGTGCCAGCAAAGACAGGGAAAGGAATCAGCCCCAGCATTTT. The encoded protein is CASKDRERNQPQHF.